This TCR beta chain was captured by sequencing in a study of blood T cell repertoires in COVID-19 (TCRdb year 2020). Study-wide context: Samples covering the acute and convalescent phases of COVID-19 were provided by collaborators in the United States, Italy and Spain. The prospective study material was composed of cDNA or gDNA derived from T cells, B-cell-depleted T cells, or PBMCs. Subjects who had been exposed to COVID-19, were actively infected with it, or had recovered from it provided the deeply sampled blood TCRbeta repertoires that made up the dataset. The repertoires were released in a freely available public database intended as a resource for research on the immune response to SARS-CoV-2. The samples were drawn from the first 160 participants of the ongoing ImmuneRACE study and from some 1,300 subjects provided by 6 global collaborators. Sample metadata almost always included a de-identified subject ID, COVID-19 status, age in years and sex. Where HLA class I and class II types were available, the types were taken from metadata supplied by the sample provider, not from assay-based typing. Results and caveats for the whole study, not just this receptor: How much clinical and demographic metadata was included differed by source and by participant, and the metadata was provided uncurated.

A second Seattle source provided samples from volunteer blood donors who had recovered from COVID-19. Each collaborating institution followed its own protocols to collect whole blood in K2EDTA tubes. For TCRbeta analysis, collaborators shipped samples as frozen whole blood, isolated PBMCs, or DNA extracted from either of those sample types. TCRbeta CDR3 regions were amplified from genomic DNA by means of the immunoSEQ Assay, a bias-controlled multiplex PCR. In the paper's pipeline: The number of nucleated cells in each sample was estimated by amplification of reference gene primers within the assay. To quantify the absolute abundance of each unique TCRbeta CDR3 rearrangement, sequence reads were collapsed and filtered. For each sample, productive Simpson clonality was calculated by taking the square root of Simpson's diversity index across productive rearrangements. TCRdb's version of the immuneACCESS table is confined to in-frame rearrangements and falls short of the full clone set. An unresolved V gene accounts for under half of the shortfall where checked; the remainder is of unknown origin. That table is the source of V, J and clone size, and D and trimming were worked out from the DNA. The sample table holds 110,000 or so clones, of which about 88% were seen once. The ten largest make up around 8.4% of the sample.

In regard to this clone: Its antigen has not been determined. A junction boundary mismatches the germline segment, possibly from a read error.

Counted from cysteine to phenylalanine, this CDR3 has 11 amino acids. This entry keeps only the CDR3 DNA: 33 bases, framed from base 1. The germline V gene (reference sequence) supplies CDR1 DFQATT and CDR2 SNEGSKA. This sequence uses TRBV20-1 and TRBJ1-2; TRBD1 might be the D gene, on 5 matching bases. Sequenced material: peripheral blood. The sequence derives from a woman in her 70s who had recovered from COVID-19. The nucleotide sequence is TGCAGTGCTAGAGAGGAGGGGACCGCTGACTTC. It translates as CSAREEGTADF.